The entry that follows covers one TCR beta chain sequence. The antigen is undetermined. This record comes from a study of OX40 agonist ivuxolimab in advanced cancers. Study-wide points: At 0.1 to 3.0 mg/kg and by week 6, CD4+ and CD8+ T cells in the blood had expanded clonally. Expanded clones were, on average, more numerous in CD8+ T cells than in CD4+. Low normalized T-cell clonal expansion was also seen in some nonresponders.

Germline CDR1 reads SGHNT; CDR2 reads YENEEA. The CDR3 has 17 amino acids. Trimming took off 6 bases at V and 2 bases at J, with 21 bases between the two ends. Data came from immunoSEQ multiplex PCR; TCRdb stores just in-frame clones and leaves some out. The top ten hold about 5% of the sample, which has 60,000 or so clones, 80% to 90% seen once. The chain combines TRBV11-3 with TRBJ2-3; D not certain. This clonotype was sampled from an adult with an advanced solid tumor such as melanoma, head and neck, liver or kidney cancer. Sequencing used CD4+ or CD8+ T cells sorted from blood, obtained in a trial of the OX40 agonist ivuxolimab. The CDR3, as DNA: TGTGCCAGCAGATTCATCAAGTCCCCTTCTTTCACAGATACGCAGTATTTT. This sequence encodes CASRFIKSPSFTDTQYF.